This TCR beta chain was identified during a study of T cell repertoires in cytomegalovirus infection. Overall study context: A matching HLA type, together with CMV infection, was signaled by public TCR beta signatures.

General study findings and limits: Individuals carrying CMV plus the relevant HLA were identified by cumulative frequency of public TCR beta families. CMV-specific TCR beta clonotypes restricted by HLA-C dominated the ex vivo response.

TCRdb itself ran the reads through MiXCR, one entry per CDR3 protein. The sample lists about 490,000 distinct CDR3 sequences; about 25% were seen once. A word on this clonotype: The antigen remains unidentified.

V lost 5 bases and J lost 6, with 8 bases in between. The length of the CDR3 is 12 residues. Germline CDR1 reads SEHNR; CDR2 reads FQNEAQ (reference sequence). The V call is TRBV7-9, the J call TRBJ2-1; no firm D call. The receptor was isolated from a human donor in good health (CMV status not recorded). Some clones in this sample may be carry-over from other donors' samples. The sequencing input was PBMCs. DNA for the CDR3: TGTGCCAGCAGCCCCCCCGCCAATGAGCAGTTCTTC. Protein sequence: CASSPPANEQFF.